The subject of this entry is one T cell receptor beta chain. TCRdb reprocessed the 5' RACE reads with MiXCR, giving one entry per CDR3 protein. In the table there are 150,000 to 200,000 distinct CDR3 sequences, roughly 17% of which are singletons. Trimming shortened V by 0 bases and J by 0 bases, and 11 bases separated the two germline ends. The CDR3 has 16 residues. From germline, CDR1 is MGHRA and CDR2 YSYEKL. These data originate in a study of T-cell memory formation after mild COVID-19. Study-wide context: Each donor largely had its own TCR clusters.

The sequencing sample was made of PBMCs or a T cell subset sorted from them (not recorded which). This sequence was found in an adult woman who had mild COVID-19 (a few samples of this study predate the infection). Cell type and time point are not known. The chain couples TRBV4-1 to TRBJ1-1; D uncertain. Here the CDR3 DNA reads TGCGCCAGCAGCCAAGACTTCAGACGGTTGAACACTGAAGCTTTCTTT. The encoded protein is CASSQDFRRLNTEAFF.